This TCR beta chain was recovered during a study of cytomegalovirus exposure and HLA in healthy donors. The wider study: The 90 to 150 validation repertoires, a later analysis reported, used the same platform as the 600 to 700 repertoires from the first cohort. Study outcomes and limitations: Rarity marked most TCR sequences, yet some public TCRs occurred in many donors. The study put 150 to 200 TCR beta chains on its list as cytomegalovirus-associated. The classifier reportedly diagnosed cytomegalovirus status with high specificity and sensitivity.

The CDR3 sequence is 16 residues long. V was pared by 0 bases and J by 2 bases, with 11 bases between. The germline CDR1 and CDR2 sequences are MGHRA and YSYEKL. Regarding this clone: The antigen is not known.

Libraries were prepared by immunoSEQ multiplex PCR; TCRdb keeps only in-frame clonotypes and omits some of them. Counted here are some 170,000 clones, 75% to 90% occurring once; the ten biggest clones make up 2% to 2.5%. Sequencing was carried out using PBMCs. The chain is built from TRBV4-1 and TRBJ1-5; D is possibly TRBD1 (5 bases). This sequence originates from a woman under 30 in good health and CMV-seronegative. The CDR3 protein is CASSQDPPGGNQPQHF. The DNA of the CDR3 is TGCGCCAGCAGCCAAGATCCTCCGGGGGGCAATCAGCCCCAGCATTTT.